This T cell receptor beta chain appears in the sequencing data of a study of T cells in Graves' hyperthyroidism and ophthalmopathy. Study information: Sampling of peripheral blood happened at initial diagnosis, prior to any treatment.

Unmatched junction bases numbered 9, after V lost 5 bases and J lost 6 bases. The CDR3 spans 14 residues. Germline assignment: CDR1 GTSNPN and CDR2 SVGIG (reference sequence). Findings of the study overall: Ophthalmopathy and stable hyperthyroidism were told apart by a 13 V-J model.

The sample holds many counts of this clonotype. The target antigen is unknown. Researchers amplified the TCR beta CDR3 regions from RNA transcripts. HTBI primers drove first-round RT-PCR of the TCR CDR3. Using its own MiXCR run on the multiplex PCR reads, TCRdb lists one record per CDR3 protein. Here the sample spans 500,000 or so distinct CDR3 sequences, 17% being singletons. The source of this sequence is a woman between 18 and 29 years old with Graves' ophthalmopathy. This rearrangement joins TRBV30 to TRBJ2-3, with 9 bases fitting TRBD2. Source material: blood. The CDR3 reads CAWVPGLALDTQYF. The DNA for the CDR3 is TGTGCCTGGGTTCCCGGACTAGCGTTGGATACGCAGTATTTT.